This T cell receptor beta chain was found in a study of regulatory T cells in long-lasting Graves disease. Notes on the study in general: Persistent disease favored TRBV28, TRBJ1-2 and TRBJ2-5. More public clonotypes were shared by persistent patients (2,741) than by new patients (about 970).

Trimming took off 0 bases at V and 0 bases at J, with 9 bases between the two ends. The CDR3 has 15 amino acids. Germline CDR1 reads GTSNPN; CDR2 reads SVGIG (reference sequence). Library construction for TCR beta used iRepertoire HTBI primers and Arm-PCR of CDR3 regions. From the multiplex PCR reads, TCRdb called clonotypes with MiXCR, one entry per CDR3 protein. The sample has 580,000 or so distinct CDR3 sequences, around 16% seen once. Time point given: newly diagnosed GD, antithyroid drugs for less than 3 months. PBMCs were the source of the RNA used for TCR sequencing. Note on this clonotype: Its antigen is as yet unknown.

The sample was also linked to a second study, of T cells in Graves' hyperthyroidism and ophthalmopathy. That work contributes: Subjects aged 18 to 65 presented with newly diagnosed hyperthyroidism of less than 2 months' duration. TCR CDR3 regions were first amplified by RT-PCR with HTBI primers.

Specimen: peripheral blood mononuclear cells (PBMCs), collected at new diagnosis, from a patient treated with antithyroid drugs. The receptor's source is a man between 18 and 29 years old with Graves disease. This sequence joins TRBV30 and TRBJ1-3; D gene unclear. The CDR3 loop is CAWSVGGISGNTIYF. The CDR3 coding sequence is TGTGCCTGGAGTGTTGGAGGGATCTCTGGAAACACCATATATTTT.